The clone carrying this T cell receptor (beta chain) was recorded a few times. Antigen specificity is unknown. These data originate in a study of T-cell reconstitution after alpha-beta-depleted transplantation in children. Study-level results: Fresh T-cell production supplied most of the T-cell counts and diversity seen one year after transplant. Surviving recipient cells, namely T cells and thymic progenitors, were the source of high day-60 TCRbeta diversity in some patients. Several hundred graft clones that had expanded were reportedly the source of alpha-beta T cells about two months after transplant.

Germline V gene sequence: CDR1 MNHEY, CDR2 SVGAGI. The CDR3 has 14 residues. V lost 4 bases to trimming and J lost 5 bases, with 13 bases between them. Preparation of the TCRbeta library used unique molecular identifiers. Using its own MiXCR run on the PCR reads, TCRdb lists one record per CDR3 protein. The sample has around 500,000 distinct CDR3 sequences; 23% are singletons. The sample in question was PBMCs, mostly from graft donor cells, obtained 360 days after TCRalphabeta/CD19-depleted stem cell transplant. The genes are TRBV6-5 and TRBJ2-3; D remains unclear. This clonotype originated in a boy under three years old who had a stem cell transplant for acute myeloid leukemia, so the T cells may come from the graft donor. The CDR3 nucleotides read TGTGCCAGCAGTTGGTCCAATGGGGAAGATACGCAGTATTTT. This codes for CASSWSNGEDTQYF.